The 26 T cell receptor beta chains reported below all come from one sample, sequenced in a study of blood T cells in healthy people across ages. Then a second PCR, running about 7 to 11 cycles, was carried out with a sample-barcoded 5' primer and a J-beta primer mix. TCRdb called the 5' RACE reads again in MiXCR, with one record for every CDR3 protein. In the table there are about 1.1 million distinct CDR3 sequences, approximately 38% of which are singletons. Source material: blood. The receptor source for this set is a man aged 18 to 29 in good health.

The J gene is TRBJ2-3, the V gene TRBV6-4; no definite D call. Germline assignment: CDR1 MRHNA and CDR2 SNTAGT. CDR3 size: 15 residues. Trimming left V 4 bases short and J 2 bases short, with 13 bases between. The CDR3 is CASSGGPSTTDTQYF. CDR3 nucleotides: TGTGCCAGCAGTGGTGGCCCCTCAACCACAGATACGCAGTATTTT.

The count of this clonotype is one. This chain uses TRBV11-2 with TRBJ2-6; possibly TRBD1 for D (5 bases). The V and J ends lost 5 bases and 3 bases respectively, with 8 bases between them. CDR3 length: 14 amino acids. Germline-derived CDR1 and CDR2 are SGHAT and FQNNGV. CDR3 residues: CASSLRVGANVLTF. CDR3 in DNA: TGTGCCAGCAGCCTCAGGGTTGGGGCCAACGTCCTGACTTTC.

The CDR3 DNA is TGTGCCAGCAGTTTCAACCGGGACAGCACCGGGGAGCTGTTTTTT. It codes for CASSFNRDSTGELFF. This sequence joins TRBV28 and TRBJ2-2, with TRBD1 identical over 7 bases. Germline V CDR1 and CDR2: MDHEN, SYDVKM. J was trimmed by 4 bases and V by 3 bases; bases with no gene match: 5. The CDR3 is 15 amino acids. Full variable domain (missing parts from reference TRBV28 and TRBJ2-2): DVKVTQSSRYLVKRTGEKVFLECVQDMDHENMFWYRQDPGLGLRLIYFSYDVKMKEKGDIPEGYSVSREKKERFSLILESASTNQTSMYLCASSFNRDSTGELFFGEGSRLTVL.

The chain has TRBV7-9 and TRBJ2-1, with 9 bases fitting TRBD2. The better agreement between TRBJ2-7 and the DNA end casts doubt on the J call. Germline CDR1 is SEHNR and CDR2 is FQNEAQ (reference sequence). This CDR3 has 16 residues. The CDR3 reads CASSSSGGLDYNEQYF. The CDR3 DNA is TGTGCCAGCAGCTCAAGCGGGGGGCTAGACTACAATGAGCAGTACTTC.

Notes on this clonotype: At one of its ends the junction is not consistent with the germline gene, which may arise from a read error. The rearrangement joins TRBV6-2 or TRBV6-3 to TRBJ1-2; 9 bases align to TRBD1. Germline V gene lookup returns CDR1 MNHEY and CDR2 SVGEGT. The CDR3 is 16 residues long. The CDR3 DNA is TGTGCCGGCAGCCTCAGGCGTGGACAGGGGTACGATGGCTACACCTTC. Protein: CAGSLRRGQGYDGYTF.

This chain links TRBV2 with TRBJ1-6; D unresolved. This CDR3 spans 16 amino acids. The V and J ends lost 4 bases and 4 bases respectively, with 14 bases between them. The germline CDR1 and CDR2 sequences are SNHLY and FYNNEI. In nucleotides, the CDR3 is TGTGCCAGCAGTGCAGACAAGGCCCTTTATAATTCACCCCTCCACTTT. Residues: CASSADKALYNSPLHF. Filled out from reference TRBV2 and TRBJ1-6, the complete variable domain reads EPEVTQTPSHQVTQMGQEVILRCVPISNHLYFYWYRQILGQKVEFLVSFYNNEISEKSEIFDDQFSVERPDGSNFTLKIRSTKLEDSAMYFCASSADKALYNSPLHFGNGTRLTVT.

The rearrangement links TRBV7-2 to TRBJ2-4; D perhaps matches TRBD2 (5 bases). From germline, CDR1 is SGHTA and CDR2 FQGNSA. Trimming removed 1 base from V and 6 bases from J, with 10 bases in between. The CDR3 totals 14 residues. This chain's CDR3 is CASSLEPAGNIQYF. Here the CDR3 DNA reads TGTGCCAGCAGCTTAGAGCCGGCGGGAAACATTCAGTACTTC.

The chain employs TRBV12-3 or TRBV12-4 and TRBJ1-3, with D tentatively TRBD1 (6 bases). V was trimmed by 4 bases and J by 14 bases, leaving 15 bases between them. CDR3 length: 12 residues. CDR3 loop: CASSSRGGWVYF. Here the CDR3 DNA reads TGTGCCAGCAGTTCGCGGGGGGGCTGGGTATATTTT.

This chain uses TRBV25-1 with TRBJ2-1; TRBD2 aligns across 8 bases. Germline V lookup: CDR1 MGHDK, CDR2 SYGVNS. After removal of 1 base from V and 6 bases from J, the junction contained 11 bases not matched to a gene. The CDR3 contains 17 residues. The CDR3 here is CASSEFSGGAEVNEQFF. CDR3 bases: TGTGCCAGCAGTGAATTTTCCGGGGGGGCTGAGGTCAATGAGCAGTTCTTC.

Only a few counts were recorded for this clonotype. This chain connects TRBV5-4 to TRBJ1-2; D might be TRBD1 (5 bases). The CDR3 sequence is 16 residues long. The germline V and J ends were trimmed by 4 bases and 0 bases, with 16 bases remaining between them. CDR1 is SGHNT and CDR2 is YYREEE in the germline V gene (reference sequence). The CDR3 DNA is TGTGCCAGCAGCCCCAGGGCCAATTCGGCTAACTATGGCTACACCTTC. The encoded protein is CASSPRANSANYGYTF.

The chain employs TRBV10-3 and TRBJ1-1; D gene unclear. CDR1 is ENHRY and CDR2 is SYGVKD in the germline V gene. Trimming took 0 bases from V and 4 from J, leaving 12 bases between them. The CDR3 is 15 residues long. CDR3 in amino acids: CAISESLGSGTEAFF. CDR3 in DNA: TGTGCCATCAGTGAGTCGTTGGGTTCGGGCACTGAAGCTTTCTTT.

The CDR3 DNA sequence: TGCAGTGCTAGAGAGGGATCCGGGGAGCTGTTTTTT. Translated: CSAREGSGELFF. The chain combines TRBV20-1 with TRBJ2-2; D ambiguous. The CDR3 extends over 12 amino acids. The V end was cut by 0 bases, the J end by 6 bases, with 5 bases between. CDR1 is DFQATT, CDR2 SNEGSKA, per germline (reference sequence).

V and J are TRBV2 and TRBJ1-5; tentatively, D is TRBD1 (5 bases). The germline CDR1 and CDR2 sequences are SNHLY and FYNNEI. V dropped 5 bases and J dropped 4 bases, with 15 bases sitting between them. The CDR3 extends over 15 amino acids. CDR3 residues: CASSPQGGVNQPQHF. The CDR3 bases are TGTGCCAGCAGTCCGCAGGGTGGGGTTAATCAGCCCCAGCATTTT.

A few counts support this clonotype. The chain recombines TRBV6-5 with TRBJ1-4, with D possibly TRBD1 on 5 matching bases. The CDR3 length is 14 residues. Germline CDR1 reads MNHEY; CDR2 reads SVGAGI. The V gene lost 5 bases and the J gene lost 8 bases, with 15 bases spanning the gap. The CDR3 DNA follows: TGTGCCAGCAGTCCCCCGGGGCTACGCGAAAAACTGTTTTTT. Translating it yields CASSPPGLREKLFF.

This clonotype was recorded at least ten times. This chain connects TRBV20-1 to TRBJ2-7; D uncertain. The CDR3 runs 13 residues. The germline V and J ends were trimmed by 2 bases and 1 base, with 9 bases remaining between them. Germline CDR1 reads DFQATT; CDR2 reads SNEGSKA (reference sequence). CDR3 DNA sequence: TGCAGTGCTAGATTAGGCACGTCCTACGAGCAGTACTTC. Translation: CSARLGTSYEQYF.

This clonotype was observed a handful of times. The chain uses TRBV7-9 and TRBJ1-1, with 9 bases lining up with TRBD1. The CDR3 contains 17 residues. The V segment lost 5 bases and the J segment 0 bases; nucleotides outside the gene matches: 10. From germline, CDR1 is SEHNR and CDR2 FQNEAQ (reference sequence). CDR3 sequence: CASSLGTGQSVNTEAFF. CDR3 sequence (DNA): TGTGCCAGCAGCCTGGGGACAGGGCAGAGTGTGAACACTGAAGCTTTCTTT.

CDR3 region: CSAEEQGRDSPLHF. CDR3 DNA sequence: TGCAGTGCCGAGGAACAGGGAAGGGATTCACCCCTCCACTTT. This chain connects TRBV20-1 to TRBJ1-6; TRBD1 might be the D (6 bases). V lost 6 bases to trimming and J lost 8 bases, with 17 bases between them. Germline CDR1 DFQATT, CDR2 SNEGSKA (reference sequence). The CDR3 spans 14 residues.

Regarding this clonotype: The junction differs from germline at one of its ends, possibly a read error. V is TRBV9 and J is TRBJ2-7, with 7 bases that match TRBD2. CDR3 length: 16 amino acids. The germline V gene has CDR1 SGDLS and CDR2 YYNGEE. DNA of the CDR3: TGTACCAGCAGCGCTAGCGGCGGAATCGGAATCGGCGAGCAGTACTTC. Translating gives CTSSASGGIGIGEQYF.

The chain's CDR3 is CASSLGFDRVDTGELFF. DNA of the CDR3: TGCGCCAGCAGCCTAGGCTTTGACAGGGTCGACACCGGGGAGCTGTTTTTT. The J gene is TRBJ2-2, the V gene TRBV5-1; TRBD1 agrees at 7 bases. V gave up 4 bases and J gave up 3 bases; unmatched junction bases: 12. The germline CDR1 and CDR2 sequences are SGHRS and YFSETQ. The CDR3 totals 17 residues.

V and J are TRBV20-1 and TRBJ2-3, with 7 bases lining up with TRBD2. Germline CDR1 reads DFQATT; CDR2 reads SNEGSKA (reference sequence). This CDR3 has 16 residues. V dropped 1 base and J dropped 6; count of bases not matched to a gene: 13. Written as DNA, the CDR3 is TGCAGTGCTAGAGGTCAAAGGACTAGGTTCACGGATACGCAGTATTTT. Protein sequence: CSARGQRTRFTDTQYF.

This rearrangement joins TRBV11-2 to TRBJ1-5; perhaps TRBD1 as D (5 bases). Germline CDR1 is SGHAT and CDR2 is FQNNGV. V lost 5 bases, J lost 6 bases, and 11 bases lay in between. The length of the CDR3 is 13 residues. Here the CDR3 reads CASSRYGGQPQHF. The CDR3 DNA is TGTGCCAGCAGCCGCTACGGGGGTCAGCCCCAGCATTTT.

This clonotype was detected ten times or more. The CDR3 loop is CSVEEGGQGFQETQYF. The CDR3 bases are TGCAGCGTTGAAGAAGGGGGACAGGGGTTCCAAGAGACCCAGTACTTC. The J gene is TRBJ2-5, the V gene TRBV29-1, with 10 bases matching TRBD1. The CDR3 runs to 16 residues. V shed 0 bases and J 1 base; nucleotides not matched to a gene: 5. CDR1 and CDR2 from the germline V gene are SQVTM and ANQGSEA.

This clonotype turned up a few times. V and J are TRBV20-1 and TRBJ2-7; D may be TRBD2 (5 bases). The ends were cut back, 5 bases at V and 0 bases at J, with 14 bases in the middle. This CDR3 has 14 residues. Germline V lookup: CDR1 DFQATT, CDR2 SNEGSKA (reference sequence). The CDR3 DNA follows: TGCAGTGCTCGCCGGGAACCCAGCTCCTACGAGCAGTACTTC. This translates into CSARREPSSYEQYF.

This clonotype was seen a few times. This chain uses TRBV2 with TRBJ2-2; a weak D match, TRBD2 (6 bases). Per the germline V gene, CDR1 is SNHLY and CDR2 is FYNNEI. This CDR3 comprises 18 residues. V was clipped by 6 bases and J by 0 bases, with 20 bases between them. The CDR3 loop reads CASSTNPRRDANTGELFF. The CDR3 region has the DNA TGTGCCAGCAGCACGAACCCGAGGAGGGACGCGAACACCGGGGAGCTGTTTTTT. Full variable domain (missing parts from reference TRBV2 and TRBJ2-2): EPEVTQTPSHQVTQMGQEVILRCVPISNHLYFYWYRQILGQKVEFLVSFYNNEISEKSEIFDDQFSVERPDGSNFTLKIRSTKLEDSAMYFCASSTNPRRDANTGELFFGEGSRLTVL.

This chain uses TRBV6-2 or TRBV6-3 with TRBJ2-2; TRBD1 aligns across 7 bases. This CDR3 comprises 16 residues. Trimming removed 6 bases from V and 1 base from J; junction bases left unmatched: 8. Per germline, CDR1 MNHEY and CDR2 SVGEGT. This CDR3 is CASSKTGKVNTGELFF. CDR3 nucleotide sequence: TGTGCCAGCAGCAAGACAGGGAAGGTGAACACCGGGGAGCTGTTTTTT.

This clonotype was observed a handful of times. V is TRBV20-1 and J is TRBJ2-5; D gene unclear. The CDR3 runs 11 residues. Germline loops: CDR1 DFQATT, CDR2 SNEGSKA (reference sequence). Between the trimmed V and J ends, which lost 5 bases and 1 base, there was a span of 5 bases. CDR3 nucleotide sequence: TGCAGTGCTCTCAGCCAAGAGACCCAGTACTTC. Translated, it gives CSALSQETQYF.